These 3 T cell receptor beta chains were sequenced from one sample in a study of T-cell memory formation after mild COVID-19. Via MiXCR, TCRdb re-called the 5' RACE reads, giving one row per CDR3 protein. The table lists under 400,000 distinct CDR3 sequences, under 30% of them singletons. Sample: PBMCs or a T cell subset sorted from them (not recorded which). Source of these receptors: an adult woman who had mild COVID-19 (a few samples of this study predate the infection). Cell type and time point are not known.

The V and J genes are TRBV3-1 and TRBJ1-1; no reliable D call. CDR1 LGHDT and CDR2 YNNKEL come from the germline V gene (reference sequence). The V end lost 4 bases, the J end lost 5 bases, and 14 bases lay between the germline ends. This CDR3 comprises 14 residues. CDR3 DNA sequence: TGTGCCAGCAGCCCGTTCACTTCCCGGACTGAAGCTTTCTTT. Translating it yields CASSPFTSRTEAFF.

The CDR3 reads CASRLRGDDNTGELFF. The DNA for the CDR3 is TGTGCCAGCAGGCTGCGGGGGGATGACAACACCGGGGAGCTGTTTTTT. The V call is TRBV12-3 or TRBV12-4, the J call TRBJ2-2; TRBD2 matches at 8 bases. CDR3 length: 16 residues. The J segment lost 2 bases and the V segment lost 6 bases, leaving 8 bases of the junction unmatched.

This clonotype was observed a handful of times. This sequence joins TRBV6-4 and TRBJ2-1; TRBD2 agrees at 10 bases. The junction had 2 bases not matched to a gene; V was cut back by 4 bases and J by 2 bases. Germline assignment: CDR1 MRHNA and CDR2 SNTAGT. The length of the CDR3 is 15 residues. CDR3 loop: CASSGTSGTYNEQFF. The CDR3 nucleotides are TGTGCCAGCAGTGGGACTAGCGGAACCTACAATGAGCAGTTCTTC.